A selection of T cell receptor beta chains follows, all from one sample in a study of T cell responses to AZD1222 COVID-19 vaccine. TCRdb's copy holds only in-frame clones and misses some; the assay was immunoSEQ multiplex PCR. The table records 80,000 to 95,000 clones, around 87% of them present only once. Specimen: peripheral blood, collected on day 0 of MenACWY control vaccination. The receptors were gathered from an adult in good health. The CDR3 runs from the conserved cysteine through the conserved F or W. A row's size may be missing; if present it is once, few, many or a size class.

abundance,j_gene,v_gene,CDR3aa
NA,TRBJ2-3,TRBV24-1,CATSVRADTQYF
NA,TRBJ1-6,TRBV30,CAWNRDRGTPLHF
NA,TRBJ2-2,TRBV6-4,CASRLLAGGAGELFF
once,TRBJ2-6,TRBV9,CASSVGLFSGANVLTF
NA,TRBJ1-5,TRBV27,CASSTGYASQPQHF
once,TRBJ1-5,TRBV19,CASSFDRGLNQPQHF
NA,TRBJ1-5,TRBV7-9,CASSSAQGDHKRPQHF
NA,TRBJ2-7,TRBV5-4,CATRTAPSSYEQYF
NA,TRBJ1-2,TRBV11-2,CASSLGRGYGYTF
NA,TRBJ2-2,TRBV4-3,CASSQGTVNTGELFF
NA,TRBJ2-7,TRBV18,CASSPRILYEQYF
few,TRBJ1-5,TRBV7-9,CASSRGGTEQPQHF
NA,TRBJ2-7,TRBV28,CASREPWDRANEQYF
NA,TRBJ2-6,TRBV3-1/TRBV3-2,CASSSSGANVLTF